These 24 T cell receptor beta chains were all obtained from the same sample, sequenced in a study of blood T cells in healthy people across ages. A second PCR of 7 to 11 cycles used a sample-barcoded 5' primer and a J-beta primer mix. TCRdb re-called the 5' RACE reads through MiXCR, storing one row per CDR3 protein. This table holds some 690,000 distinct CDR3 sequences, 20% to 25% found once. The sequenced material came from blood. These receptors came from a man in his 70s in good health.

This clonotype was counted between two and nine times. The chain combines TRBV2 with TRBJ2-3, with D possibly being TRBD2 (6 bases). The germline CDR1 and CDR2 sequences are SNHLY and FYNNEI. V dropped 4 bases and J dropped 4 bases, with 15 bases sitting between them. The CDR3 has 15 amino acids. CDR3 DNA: TGTGCCAGCAGTGTTGGAGGGATGGGATCAGATACGCAGTATTTT. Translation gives CASSVGGMGSDTQYF.

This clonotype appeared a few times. CDR3 loop: CSVDRGGTEAFF. Written as DNA, the CDR3 is TGCAGCGTTGATCGCGGGGGAACTGAAGCTTTCTTT. The gene calls are TRBV29-1 and TRBJ1-1; a weak D match, TRBD1 (5 bases). The germline V gene encodes CDR1 SQVTM and CDR2 ANQGSEA. Trimming left V 3 bases short and J 5 bases short, with 10 bases between. The CDR3 runs 12 residues.

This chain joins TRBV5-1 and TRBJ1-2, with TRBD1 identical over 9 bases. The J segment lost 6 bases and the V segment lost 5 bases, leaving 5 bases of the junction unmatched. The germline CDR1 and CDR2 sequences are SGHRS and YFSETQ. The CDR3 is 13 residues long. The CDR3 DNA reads TGCGCCAGCAGTTTCCGGGACAGGGATGGCTACACCTTC. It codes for CASSFRDRDGYTF.

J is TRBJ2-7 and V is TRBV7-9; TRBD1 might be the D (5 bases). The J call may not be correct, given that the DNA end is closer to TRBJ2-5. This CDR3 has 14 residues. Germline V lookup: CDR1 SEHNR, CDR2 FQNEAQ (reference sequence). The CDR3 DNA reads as TGTGCCAGCAGCTTGGGGCAGCCCAAAGAGACCCAGTACTTC. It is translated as CASSLGQPKETQYF.

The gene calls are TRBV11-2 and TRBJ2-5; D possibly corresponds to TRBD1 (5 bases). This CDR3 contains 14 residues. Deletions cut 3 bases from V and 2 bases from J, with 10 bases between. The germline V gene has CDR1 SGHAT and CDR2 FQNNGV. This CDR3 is CASSFRGAQETQYF. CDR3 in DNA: TGTGCCAGCAGCTTTAGGGGCGCGCAAGAGACCCAGTACTTC.

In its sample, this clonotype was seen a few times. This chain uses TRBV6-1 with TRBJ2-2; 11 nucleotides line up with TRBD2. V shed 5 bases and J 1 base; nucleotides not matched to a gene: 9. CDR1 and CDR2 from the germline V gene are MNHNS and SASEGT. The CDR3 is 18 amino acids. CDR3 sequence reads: CASSPLAGAPLNTGELFF. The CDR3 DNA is TGTGCCAGCAGTCCACTAGCGGGGGCCCCTCTGAACACCGGGGAGCTGTTTTTT.

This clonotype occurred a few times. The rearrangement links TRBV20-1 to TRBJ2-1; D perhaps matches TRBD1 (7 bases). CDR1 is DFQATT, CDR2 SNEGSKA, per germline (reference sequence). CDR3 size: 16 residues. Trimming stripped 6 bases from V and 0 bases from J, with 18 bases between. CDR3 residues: CSARGRRRGSYNEQFF. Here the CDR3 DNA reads TGCAGTGCAAGGGGGCGGAGGCGGGGCTCCTACAATGAGCAGTTCTTC.

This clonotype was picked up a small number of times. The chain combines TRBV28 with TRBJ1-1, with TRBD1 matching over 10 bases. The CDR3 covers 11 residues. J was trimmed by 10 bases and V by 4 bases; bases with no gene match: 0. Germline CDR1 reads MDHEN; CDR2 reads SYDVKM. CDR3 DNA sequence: TGTGCCAGCAGTTGGACAGGGGGAGCTTTCTTT. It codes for CASSWTGGAFF.

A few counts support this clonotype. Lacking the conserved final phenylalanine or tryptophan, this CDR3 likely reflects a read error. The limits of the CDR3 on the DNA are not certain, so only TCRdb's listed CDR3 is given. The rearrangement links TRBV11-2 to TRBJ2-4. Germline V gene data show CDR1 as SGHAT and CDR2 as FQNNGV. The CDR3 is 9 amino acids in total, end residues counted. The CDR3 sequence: CASSLEGNI.

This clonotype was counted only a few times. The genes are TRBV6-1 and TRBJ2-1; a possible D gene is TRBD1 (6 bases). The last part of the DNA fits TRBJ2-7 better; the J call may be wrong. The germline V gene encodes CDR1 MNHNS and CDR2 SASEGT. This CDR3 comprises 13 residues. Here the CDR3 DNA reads TGTGCCAGCGGACCTTACACAGGGTCCGAGCAGTACGTC. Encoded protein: CASGPYTGSEQYV.

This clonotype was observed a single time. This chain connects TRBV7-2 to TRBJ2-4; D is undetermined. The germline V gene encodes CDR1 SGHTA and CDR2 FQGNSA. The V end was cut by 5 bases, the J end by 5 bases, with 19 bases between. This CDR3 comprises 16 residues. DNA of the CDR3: TGTGCCAGCAGCGTTAGGTCCTCTCGGGCGCAAAACATTCAGTACTTC. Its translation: CASSVRSSRAQNIQYF.

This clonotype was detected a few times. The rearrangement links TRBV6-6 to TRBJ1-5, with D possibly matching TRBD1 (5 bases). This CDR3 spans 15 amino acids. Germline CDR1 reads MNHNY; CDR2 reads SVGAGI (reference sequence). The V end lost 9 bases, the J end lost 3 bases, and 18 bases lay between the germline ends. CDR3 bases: TGTGCCAGTCGGAGGGATCAGGGCTACAATCAGCCCCAGCATTTT. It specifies CASRRDQGYNQPQHF.

CDR3 coding DNA: TGTGCCAGCAGCCAGGGGACCACCGGGGAGCTGTTTTTT. It is translated as CASSQGTTGELFF. The chain couples TRBV7-7 to TRBJ2-2; possibly TRBD1 for D (6 bases). The germline V and J ends were trimmed by 5 bases and 4 bases, with 8 bases remaining between them. The germline CDR1 and CDR2 sequences are SSHAT and FNYEAQ (reference sequence). The CDR3 is 13 residues long.

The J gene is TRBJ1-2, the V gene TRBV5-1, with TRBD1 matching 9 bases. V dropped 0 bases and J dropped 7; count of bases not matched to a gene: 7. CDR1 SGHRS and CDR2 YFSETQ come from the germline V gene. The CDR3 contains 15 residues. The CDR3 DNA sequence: TGCGCCAGCAGCTTGGACATACAGGGGGCAGGTGGCTACACCTTC. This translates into CASSLDIQGAGGYTF.

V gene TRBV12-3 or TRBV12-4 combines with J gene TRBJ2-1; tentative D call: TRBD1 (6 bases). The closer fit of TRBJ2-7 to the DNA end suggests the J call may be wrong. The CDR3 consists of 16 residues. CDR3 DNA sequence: TGTGCCAGCACCACGTACAGGGACGGCGGTTTCAGGGAGCAGTACTTC. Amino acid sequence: CASTTYRDGGFREQYF.

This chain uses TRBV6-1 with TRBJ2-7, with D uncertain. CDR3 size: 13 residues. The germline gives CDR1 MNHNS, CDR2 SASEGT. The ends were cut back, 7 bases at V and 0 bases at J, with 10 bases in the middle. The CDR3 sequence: CASNVGLSYEQYV. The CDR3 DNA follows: TGTGCCAGCAATGTTGGGCTCTCCTACGAGCAGTACGTC.

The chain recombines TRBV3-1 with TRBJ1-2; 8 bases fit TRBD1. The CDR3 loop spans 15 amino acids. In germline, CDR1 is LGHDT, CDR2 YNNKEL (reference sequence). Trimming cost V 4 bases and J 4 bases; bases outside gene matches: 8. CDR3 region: CASSPQVTGGYGYTF. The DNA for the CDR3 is TGTGCCAGCAGCCCCCAGGTTACAGGGGGCTATGGCTACACCTTC.

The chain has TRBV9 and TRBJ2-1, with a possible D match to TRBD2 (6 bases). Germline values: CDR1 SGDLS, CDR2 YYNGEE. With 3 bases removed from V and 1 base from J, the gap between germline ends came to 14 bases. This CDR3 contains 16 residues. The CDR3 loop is CASSAGAGSSYNEQFF. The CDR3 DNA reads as TGTGCCAGCAGCGCAGGAGCGGGTTCTTCCTACAATGAGCAGTTCTTC.

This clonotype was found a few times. The DNA for the CDR3 is TGCAGTGCTAGCCCCGCGCTAGCCAAAAACATTCAGTACTTC. It specifies CSASPALAKNIQYF. The chain recombines TRBV20-1 with TRBJ2-4; D gene uncertain. CDR3 length: 14 amino acids. Germline loops: CDR1 DFQATT, CDR2 SNEGSKA (reference sequence). Trimming took 3 bases from V and 0 from J, leaving 9 bases between them.

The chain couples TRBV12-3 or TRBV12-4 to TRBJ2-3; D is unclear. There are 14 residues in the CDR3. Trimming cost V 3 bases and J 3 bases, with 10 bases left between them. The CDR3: CASSFLALTDTQYF. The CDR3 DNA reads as TGTGCCAGCAGTTTTCTTGCTCTGACAGATACGCAGTATTTT.

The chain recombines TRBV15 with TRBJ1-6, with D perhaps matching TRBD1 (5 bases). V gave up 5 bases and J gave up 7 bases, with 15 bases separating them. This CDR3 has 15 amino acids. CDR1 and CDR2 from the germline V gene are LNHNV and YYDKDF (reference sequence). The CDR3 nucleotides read TGTGCCACCAGCGGAAGTCGGCAGGGAAATTCACCCCTCCACTTT. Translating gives CATSGSRQGNSPLHF.

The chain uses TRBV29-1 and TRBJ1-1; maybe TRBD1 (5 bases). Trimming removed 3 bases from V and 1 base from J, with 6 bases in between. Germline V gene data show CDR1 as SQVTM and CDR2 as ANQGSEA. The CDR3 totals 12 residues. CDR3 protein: CSVDRANTEAFF. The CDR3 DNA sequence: TGCAGCGTTGACAGGGCGAACACTGAAGCTTTCTTT.

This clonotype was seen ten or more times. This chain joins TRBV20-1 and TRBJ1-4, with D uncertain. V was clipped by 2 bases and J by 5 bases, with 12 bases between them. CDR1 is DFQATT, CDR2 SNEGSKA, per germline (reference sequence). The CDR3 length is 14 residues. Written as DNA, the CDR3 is TGCAGTGCTAGACCCACGAGCGGGAATGAAAAACTGTTTTTT. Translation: CSARPTSGNEKLFF.

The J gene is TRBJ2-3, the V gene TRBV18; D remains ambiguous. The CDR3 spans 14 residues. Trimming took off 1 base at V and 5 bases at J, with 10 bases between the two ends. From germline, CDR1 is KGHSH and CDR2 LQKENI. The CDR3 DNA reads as TGTGCCAGCTCACCACAATCGTCTGGAGATACGCAGTATTTT. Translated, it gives CASSPQSSGDTQYF.